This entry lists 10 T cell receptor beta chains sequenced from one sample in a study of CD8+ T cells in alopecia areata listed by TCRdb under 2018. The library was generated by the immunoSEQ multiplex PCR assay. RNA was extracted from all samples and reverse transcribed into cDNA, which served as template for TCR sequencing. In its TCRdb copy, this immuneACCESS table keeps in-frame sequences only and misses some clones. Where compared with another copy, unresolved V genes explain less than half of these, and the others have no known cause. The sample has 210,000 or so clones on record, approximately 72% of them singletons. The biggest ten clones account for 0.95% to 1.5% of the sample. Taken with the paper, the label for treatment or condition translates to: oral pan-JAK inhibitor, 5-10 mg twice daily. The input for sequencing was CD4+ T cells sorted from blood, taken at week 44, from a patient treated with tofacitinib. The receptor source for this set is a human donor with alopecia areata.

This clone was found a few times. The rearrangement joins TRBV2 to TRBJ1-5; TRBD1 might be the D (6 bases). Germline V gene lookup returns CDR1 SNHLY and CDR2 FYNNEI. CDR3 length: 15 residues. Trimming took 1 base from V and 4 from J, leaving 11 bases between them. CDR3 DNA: TGTGCCAGCAGTGAAGACCGACAGGCTAATCAGCCCCAGCATTTT. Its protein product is CASSEDRQANQPQHF.

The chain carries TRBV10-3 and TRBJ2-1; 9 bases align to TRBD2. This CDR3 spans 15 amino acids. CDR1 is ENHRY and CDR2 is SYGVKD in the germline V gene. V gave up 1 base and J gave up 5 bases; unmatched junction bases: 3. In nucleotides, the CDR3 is TGTGCCATCAGTGAGTTGCGGGGGGGCCACAATGAGCAGTTCTTC. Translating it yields CAISELRGGHNEQFF.

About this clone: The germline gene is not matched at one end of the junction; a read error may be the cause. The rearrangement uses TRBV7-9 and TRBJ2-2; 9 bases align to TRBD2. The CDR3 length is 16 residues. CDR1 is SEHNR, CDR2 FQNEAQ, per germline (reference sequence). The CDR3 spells CASSSPGLAPTGELFF. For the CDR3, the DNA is TGTGCCAGCAGCTCGCCGGGACTAGCCCCCACCGGGGAGTTGTTTTTT.

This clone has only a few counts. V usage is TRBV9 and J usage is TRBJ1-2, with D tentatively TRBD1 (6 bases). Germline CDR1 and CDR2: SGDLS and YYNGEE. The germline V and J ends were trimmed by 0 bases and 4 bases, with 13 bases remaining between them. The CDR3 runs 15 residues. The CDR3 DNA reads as TGTGCCAGCAGCGTAGATCCCCGGGACACCTATGGCTACACCTTC. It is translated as CASSVDPRDTYGYTF.

CDR3 nucleotide sequence: TGTGCCAGCAGCGTAATGACAGGGACTAATGAAAAACTGTTTTTT. Its protein product is CASSVMTGTNEKLFF. The chain couples TRBV9 to TRBJ1-4; 7 bases are shared with TRBD1. Germline V lookup: CDR1 SGDLS, CDR2 YYNGEE. CDR3 size: 15 residues. Trimming removed 1 base from V and 2 bases from J; junction bases left unmatched: 2.

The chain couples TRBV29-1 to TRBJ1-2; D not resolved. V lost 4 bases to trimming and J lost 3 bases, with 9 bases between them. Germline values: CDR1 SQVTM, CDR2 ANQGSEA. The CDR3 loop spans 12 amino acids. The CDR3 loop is CSVGVGYYGYTF. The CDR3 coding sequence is TGCAGCGTTGGGGTGGGCTACTATGGCTACACCTTC.

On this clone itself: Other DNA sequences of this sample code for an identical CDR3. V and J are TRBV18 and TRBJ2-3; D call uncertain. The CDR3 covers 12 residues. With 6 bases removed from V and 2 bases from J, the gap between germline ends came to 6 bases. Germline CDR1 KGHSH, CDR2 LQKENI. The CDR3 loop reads CASSPNTDTQYF. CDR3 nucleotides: TGTGCCAGCTCTCCTAACACAGATACGCAGTATTTT.

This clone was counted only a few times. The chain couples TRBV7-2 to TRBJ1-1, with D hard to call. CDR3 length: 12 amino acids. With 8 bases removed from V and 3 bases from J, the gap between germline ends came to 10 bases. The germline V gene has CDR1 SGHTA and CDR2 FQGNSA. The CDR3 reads CASSVGDTEAFF. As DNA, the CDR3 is TGTGCCAGCTCCGTAGGTGACACTGAAGCTTTCTTT. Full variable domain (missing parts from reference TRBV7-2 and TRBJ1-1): GAGVSQSPSNKVTEKGKDVELRCDPISGHTALYWYRQSLGQGLEFLIYFQGNSAPDKSGLPSDRFSAERTGGSVSTLTIQRTQQEDSAVYLCASSVGDTEAFFGQGTRLTVV.

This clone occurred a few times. CDR3 nucleotides: TGCGCCAGCAGCAAGGATAGGCCTACGGGGAGGGACAATGAGCAGTTCTTC. This gives the protein CASSKDRPTGRDNEQFF. The V call is TRBV4-1, the J call TRBJ2-1; 7 nucleotides align to TRBD2. The CDR3 runs to 17 residues. V was clipped by 5 bases and J by 5 bases; unmatched bases: 15. Germline V gene lookup returns CDR1 MGHRA and CDR2 YSYEKL.

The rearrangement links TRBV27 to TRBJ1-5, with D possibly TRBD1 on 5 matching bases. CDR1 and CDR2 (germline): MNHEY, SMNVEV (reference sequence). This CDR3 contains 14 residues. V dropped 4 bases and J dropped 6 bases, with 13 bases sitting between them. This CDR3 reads CASSSLLRGQPQHF. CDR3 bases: TGTGCCAGCAGTTCCCTACTAAGGGGTCAGCCCCAGCATTTT.